This is a list of T cell receptor beta chains from one sample in a study of spatial heterogeneity in lung cancer. TCRdb redid the calling of the 5' RACE reads with MiXCR, one entry per CDR3 protein. Found here are around 98,000 distinct CDR3 sequences, roughly 19% of them singletons; the top ten hold around a fifth. The starting material was PBMCs, obtained at follow-up. The origin of the receptors is a male donor with early-stage non-small cell lung cancer. Each CDR3 is given with its conserved first and last residue. Fields, in order: J gene, V gene, clone size, D gene, CDR3 DNA, CDR3 protein. A D gene is named only where the DNA matches it firmly. The listing skips clone size in some rows; elsewhere it reads once, few, many or a size class.

>TRBJ1-2|TRBV5-6|few|TRBD1
TGTGCCAGCAGCTTTCCGGACAGGACCTTCTATGGCTACACCTTC
CASSFPDRTFYGYTF
>TRBJ1-2|TRBV10-2|few|TRBD1
TGCGCCAGCAGGGGGGGGACAGAAAACTATGGCTACACCTTC
CASRGGTENYGYTF
>TRBJ2-1|TRBV20-1|few|TRBD1
TGCAGTGCTAGAGGAATATTGACAGGGAGCAATGAGCAGTTCTTC
CSARGILTGSNEQFF
>TRBJ2-3|TRBV7-2|NA|NA
TGTGCCAGCAGCTGGGTCAGGATGGGGGAGATCACAGATACGCAGTATTTT
CASSWVRMGEITDTQYF
>TRBJ1-4|TRBV7-6|NA|NA
TGTGCCAGCAGCTTAGAGGTTGAGGACCTCCCAAACGAAAAACTGTTTTTT
CASSLEVEDLPNEKLFF
>TRBJ2-3|TRBV14|NA|NA
TGTGCCAGCAGCCAGAATGATTTATCAGATACGCAGTATTTT
CASSQNDLSDTQYF
>TRBJ1-1|TRBV7-3|NA|NA
TGTGCCAGCAGCTCGGACTATCTCACTGAAGCTTTCTTT
CASSSDYLTEAFF
>TRBJ2-5|TRBV2|NA|TRBD1
TGTACCAGCAGCCTCGGGACAGGAGAGACCCAGTACTTC
CTSSLGTGETQYF
>TRBJ1-1|TRBV3-1|many|NA
TGTGCCAGCAGCGGCTGGACACGTCAGAACACTGAAGCTTTCTTT
CASSGWTRQNTEAFF
>TRBJ2-5|TRBV5-1|NA|NA
TGCGCCAGCAGCCTAAAGGGGGAAGTTTGGGAGACCCAGTACTTC
CASSLKGEVWETQYF